The 28 T cell receptor beta chains below all came from one sample that was sequenced in a study of long-term antiretroviral therapy in people with HIV. The run of the v3.0 immunoSEQ assay was at survey level. Clones were read by immunoSEQ multiplex PCR, and TCRdb kept only the in-frame ones, dropping some. The sample yields about 8,500 clones, 65% to 85% seen once. The material was unsorted PBMCs, obtained 0.3 years before starting antiretroviral therapy. The receptors derive from a man aged 25-40 years with HIV.

J is TRBJ2-2 and V is TRBV11-1; D gene ambiguous. Germline V gives CDR1 SGHAT, CDR2 FQDESV (reference sequence). Trimming shortened V by 4 bases and J by 1 base, and 10 bases separated the two germline ends. The CDR3 covers 15 residues. The chain's CDR3 is CASSSPTGNTGELFF. The DNA for the CDR3 is TGTGCCAGCAGCTCCCCCACCGGGAACACCGGGGAGCTGTTTTTT.

This clone is a singleton in its sample. The CDR3 bases are TGTGCCAGCAGTTACCTTCCTGAGCGGAGCTACAATGAGCAGTTCTTC. Residues: CASSYLPERSYNEQFF. This chain links TRBV6-5 with TRBJ2-1; maybe TRBD2 (5 bases). Deletions cut 2 bases from V and 3 bases from J, with 14 bases between. Germline CDR1 MNHEY, CDR2 SVGAGI. CDR3 length equals 16 residues.

The chain combines TRBV30 with TRBJ2-7, with D uncertain. V lost 3 bases and J 0 bases, leaving 9 bases between the germline ends. This CDR3 contains 13 residues. CDR1 is GTSNPN, CDR2 SVGIG, per germline (reference sequence). The CDR3 protein is CAWRLLASYEQYF. The CDR3 region has the DNA TGTGCCTGGAGGTTACTGGCCTCCTACGAGCAGTACTTC. Full variable domain (missing parts from reference TRBV30 and TRBJ2-7): SQTIHQWPATLVQPVGSPLSLECTVEGTSNPNLYWYRQAAGRGLQLLFYSVGIGQISSEVPQNLSASRPQDRQFILSSKKLLLSDSGFYLCAWRLLASYEQYFGPGTRLTVT.

The V and J genes are TRBV5-4 and TRBJ2-3; D call uncertain. Trimming stripped 3 bases from V and 0 bases from J, with 5 bases between. CDR1 and CDR2 from the germline V gene are SGHNT and YYREEE (reference sequence). The CDR3 consists of 13 residues. CDR3 nucleotide sequence: TGTGCCAGCAGCTCAACTAGCACAGATACGCAGTATTTT. The encoded protein is CASSSTSTDTQYF.

CDR3 in amino acids: CASSQTHRGAYNSPLHF. As DNA, the CDR3 is TGTGCCAGCAGCCAAACCCACCGGGGGGCCTATAATTCACCCCTCCACTTT. The chain has TRBV7-2 and TRBJ1-6; possible D gene TRBD1, 5 bases. Germline loops: CDR1 SGHTA, CDR2 FQGNSA. This CDR3 is 17 amino acids long. V gave up 5 bases and J gave up 2 bases, with 16 bases separating them.

V is TRBV28 and J is TRBJ2-1; 8 positions agree with TRBD2. CDR3 length equals 13 residues. Trimming cost V 4 bases and J 7 bases; bases outside gene matches: 3. The germline V gene has CDR1 MDHEN and CDR2 SYDVKM. The CDR3 coding sequence is TGTGCCAGCAGTTCGGGGGGGGAGAATGAGCAGTTCTTC. Encoded protein: CASSSGGENEQFF.

This rearrangement joins TRBV27 to TRBJ2-1, with TRBD2 matching 11 bases. Looked up from germline, CDR1 is MNHEY and CDR2 is SMNVEV (reference sequence). The J segment lost 7 bases and the V segment lost 0 bases, leaving 8 bases of the junction unmatched. The CDR3 is 17 residues long. The CDR3 region is CASSLSGTSGGMNEQFF. CDR3 sequence (DNA): TGTGCCAGCAGTTTATCGGGGACTAGCGGTGGGATGAATGAGCAGTTCTTC.

The CDR3 loop is CASSPVGSGYYEQYF. DNA of the CDR3: TGCGCCAGCAGCCCCGTGGGTAGCGGATACTACGAGCAGTACTTC. The chain recombines TRBV4-1 with TRBJ2-7; TRBD2 is a possible D gene (6 bases). The germline V gene encodes CDR1 MGHRA and CDR2 YSYEKL. The CDR3 loop spans 15 amino acids. Trimming took off 4 bases at V and 3 bases at J, with 16 bases between the two ends.

The chain has TRBV6-5 and TRBJ1-5; D might be TRBD1 (5 bases). The CDR3 length is 15 residues. Between the trimmed V and J ends, which lost 6 bases and 0 bases, there was a span of 12 bases. Germline assignment: CDR1 MNHEY and CDR2 SVGAGI. The CDR3 DNA is TGTGCCAGCAGACCGACAGTTAATAGCAATCAGCCCCAGCATTTT. This sequence encodes CASRPTVNSNQPQHF.

The chain couples TRBV27 to TRBJ1-2; TRBD1 might be the D (5 bases). Germline CDR1 reads MNHEY; CDR2 reads SMNVEV (reference sequence). The CDR3 consists of 15 residues. V shed 5 bases and J shed 5 bases, with 18 bases lying between them. CDR3 sequence: CASSPFPGPRYGYTF. The CDR3 nucleotides are TGTGCCAGCAGTCCCTTCCCGGGACCCCGATATGGCTACACCTTC.

V and J are TRBV27 and TRBJ2-7, with D possibly matching TRBD1 (5 bases). From germline, CDR1 is MNHEY and CDR2 SMNVEV (reference sequence). V was shortened by 2 bases and J by 3 bases, with 14 bases between the two germline ends. This CDR3 spans 15 amino acids. The CDR3, as DNA: TGTGCCAGCAGTTTAGCCAGGGCAAAGTACTACGAGCAGTACTTC. It encodes CASSLARAKYYEQYF.

The chain employs TRBV28 and TRBJ2-5, with TRBD2 matching over 7 bases. This CDR3 spans 16 amino acids. V dropped 0 bases and J dropped 1; count of bases not matched to a gene: 5. Germline V lookup: CDR1 MDHEN, CDR2 SYDVKM. CDR3 coding DNA: TGTGCCAGCAGTTTATGGTCTAGCGGATCCCAAGAGACCCAGTACTTC. Translation gives CASSLWSSGSQETQYF.

The gene calls are TRBV11-1 and TRBJ1-2; D not resolved. Per germline, CDR1 SGHAT and CDR2 FQDESV (reference sequence). CDR3 size: 13 residues. V was clipped by 5 bases and J by 2 bases, with 9 bases between them. The CDR3 spells CASSPSGNYGYTF. CDR3 coding DNA: TGTGCCAGCAGCCCGAGCGGGAACTATGGCTACACCTTC.

The V gene is TRBV7-4, the J gene TRBJ2-7; 7 bases are a match to TRBD1. The germline CDR1 and CDR2 sequences are SGHVT and SQSDAQ. The junction had 4 bases not matched to a gene; V was cut back by 1 base and J by 1 base. The CDR3 length is 15 residues. CDR3 loop: CASSLVRDSSYEQYF. CDR3 DNA sequence: TGTGCCAGCAGCTTAGTCCGGGACAGTTCCTACGAGCAGTACTTC.

This chain links TRBV7-9 with TRBJ2-7, with unresolved D. The V gene's germline CDR1 is SEHNR and CDR2 FQNEAQ (reference sequence). Trimming cost V 5 bases and J 0 bases, with 14 bases left between them. This CDR3 region has 15 residues. This CDR3 reads CASSPERNYSYEQYF. CDR3 coding DNA: TGTGCCAGCAGCCCCGAGAGGAACTACTCCTACGAGCAGTACTTC.

The rearrangement uses TRBV28 and TRBJ1-1; TRBD1 agrees at 8 bases. Trimming removed 3 bases from V and 4 bases from J; junction bases left unmatched: 16. In germline, CDR1 is MDHEN, CDR2 SYDVKM. CDR3 length: 18 amino acids. CDR3 loop: CASSFRTGTSRGSTEAFF. CDR3 DNA sequence: TGTGCCAGCAGTTTTCGGACAGGGACTTCCCGCGGCTCCACTGAAGCTTTCTTT. Looking up the rest from reference TRBV28 and TRBJ1-1 gives the full variable domain: DVKVTQSSRYLVKRTGEKVFLECVQDMDHENMFWYRQDPGLGLRLIYFSYDVKMKEKGDIPEGYSVSREKKERFSLILESASTNQTSMYLCASSFRTGTSRGSTEAFFGQGTRLTVV.

The chain joins TRBV7-9 to TRBJ1-6, with D unresolved. The CDR3 extends over 13 amino acids. Per germline, CDR1 SEHNR and CDR2 FQNEAQ (reference sequence). With 1 base removed from V and 11 bases from J, the gap between germline ends came to 9 bases. This CDR3 reads CASSLEGVAPLHF. The CDR3, as DNA: TGTGCCAGCAGCTTAGAAGGTGTGGCACCCCTCCACTTT.

This rearrangement joins TRBV30 to TRBJ1-2, with D tentatively TRBD1 (5 bases). The CDR3 has 17 residues. Per germline, CDR1 GTSNPN and CDR2 SVGIG (reference sequence). The V end lost 2 bases, the J end lost 8 bases, and 27 bases lay between the germline ends. CDR3 protein: CAWSKIKLGAGTQGYTF. The CDR3 nucleotides are TGTGCCTGGAGTAAGATCAAATTGGGTGCCGGGACGCAGGGCTACACCTTC.

The chain recombines TRBV2 with TRBJ2-5; 7 bases are shared with TRBD2. Germline-derived CDR1 and CDR2 are SNHLY and FYNNEI. This CDR3 is built from 11 residues. V shed 4 bases, J shed 7 bases, and the junction held 0 bases outside the gene matches. The CDR3 DNA reads as TGTGCCAGCAGTGGGGGGGGGACCCAGTACTTC. This codes for CASSGGGTQYF.

This clone has a single count. V and J are TRBV10-3 and TRBJ2-7; D is perhaps TRBD1 or TRBD2 (5 bases each). Germline values: CDR1 ENHRY, CDR2 SYGVKD. The CDR3 length is 12 residues. Trimming removed 9 bases at V and 0 bases at J, with 9 bases between. The CDR3 region is CAIGTGSYEQYF. CDR3 nucleotide sequence: TGTGCCATAGGGACCGGCTCCTACGAGCAGTACTTC.

The chain uses TRBV10-3 and TRBJ2-7, with D possibly being TRBD2 (6 bases). V dropped 0 bases and J dropped 3 bases, with 6 bases sitting between them. CDR3 length: 13 residues. Germline-derived CDR1 and CDR2 are ENHRY and SYGVKD. The CDR3 DNA is TGTGCCATCAGTGAGTCCGGGGGCTACGAGCAGTACTTC. Its protein is CAISESGGYEQYF.

The sample holds a few counts of this clone. This chain connects TRBV5-4 to TRBJ1-1, with D unclear. Trimming removed 0 bases at V and 0 bases at J, with 15 bases between. This CDR3 is built from 17 residues. Per the germline V gene, CDR1 is SGHNT and CDR2 is YYREEE (reference sequence). CDR3 bases: TGTGCCAGCAGCTTGGGGCGCGTGAACAGTCTGAACACTGAAGCTTTCTTT. This translates into CASSLGRVNSLNTEAFF.

The rearrangement links TRBV2 to TRBJ2-1, with a weak D call TRBD2 (6 bases). Trimming shortened V by 6 bases and J by 6 bases, and 18 bases separated the two germline ends. Germline V lookup: CDR1 SNHLY, CDR2 FYNNEI. This CDR3 has 15 amino acids. As DNA, the CDR3 is TGTGCCAGCAGGGCCCGGGGGACCGGGGGCAATGAGCAGTTCTTC. Translated, it gives CASRARGTGGNEQFF.

This sequence joins TRBV6-5 and TRBJ2-2, with 10 bases that match TRBD1. This CDR3 comprises 15 residues. From germline, CDR1 is MNHEY and CDR2 SVGAGI. The V segment lost 5 bases and the J segment 4 bases; nucleotides outside the gene matches: 4. This chain's CDR3 is CASSGDRGLTGELFF. The CDR3 DNA reads as TGTGCCAGCAGTGGGGACAGGGGCCTCACCGGGGAGCTGTTTTTT.

The CDR3 bases are TGTGCCAGCAGCCAAGAACAGGTGTCATCCACAGTCTCTAACTATGGCTACACCTTC. Translation gives CASSQEQVSSTVSNYGYTF. The chain couples TRBV4-2 to TRBJ1-2; D is perhaps TRBD1 (5 bases). Germline lookup yields CDR1 LGHNA and CDR2 YNFKEQ. This CDR3 contains 19 residues. V dropped 0 bases and J dropped 0 bases, with 20 bases sitting between them.

This clone is medium-sized by share. V and J are TRBV19 and TRBJ1-5, with D perhaps matching TRBD1 (5 bases). This CDR3 is 14 amino acids long. The ends were cut back, 8 bases at V and 0 bases at J, with 11 bases in the middle. The germline V gene has CDR1 LNHDA and CDR2 SQIVND (reference sequence). The CDR3: CASAGSYSNQPQHF. In DNA form, the CDR3 reads TGTGCCAGTGCAGGGTCTTATAGCAATCAGCCCCAGCATTTT.

The rearrangement uses TRBV12-5 and TRBJ2-3; TRBD1 agrees at 8 bases. V lost 5 bases, J lost 2 bases, and 9 bases stayed unmatched. CDR3 length: 16 residues. Germline V gene data show CDR1 as LGHNT and CDR2 as FRNRAP. The CDR3 protein is CASGNPTGEDTDTQYF. Written as DNA, the CDR3 is TGTGCTAGTGGTAACCCGACAGGGGAAGACACAGATACGCAGTATTTT.

The gene calls are TRBV18 and TRBJ1-5; TRBD1 aligns across 7 bases. Germline-derived CDR1 and CDR2 are KGHSH and LQKENI. This CDR3 has 16 residues. With 3 bases clipped from V and 5 bases from J, the junction kept 10 bases outside the gene matches. DNA for the CDR3: TGTGCCAGCTCACCCAGGGGGGGAGGTTTCGATCAGCCCCAGCATTTT. As protein: CASSPRGGGFDQPQHF.